This paragraph reports one T cell receptor (beta chain). The antigen remains unidentified. The data belong to a study of identical twins. Whole-study results and caveats: Memory repertoires showed no such pattern, whereas abundant cord blood beta clonotypes carried fewer insertions.

The V and J ends lost 5 bases and 3 bases, in that order; junction bases with no gene match: 6. The V gene's germline CDR1 is SNHLY and CDR2 FYNNEI. This CDR3 comprises 16 residues. Template switching (which added a universal primer site) was used, and cDNA carried unique molecular identifiers. TCRdb reprocessed the 5' RACE reads with MiXCR, giving one entry per CDR3 protein. The sample holds approximately 280,000 distinct CDR3 sequences, under 9% seen once. These same records also appear under a second study, on yellow fever vaccine responses in identical twins.

The sequence was collected from a woman younger than 30 in good health. The chain couples TRBV2 to TRBJ2-6; TRBD2 matches 8 bases. The sample comprised memory (CD45RO+) T cells sorted from blood. The CDR3 is CASSRGGLDGANVLTF. The CDR3 nucleotides are TGTGCCAGCAGTCGGGGGGGGCTGGATGGGGCCAACGTCCTGACTTTC.